These T cell receptor beta chains were read from a single sample in a study of blood T cells in healthy people across ages. TCRdb fed the 5' RACE reads into MiXCR, producing one record per CDR3 protein. Of about 700,000 distinct CDR3 sequences listed, about a third were seen once; the top ten hold 15%. The sequencing sample was made of blood. All receptors derive from a woman older than 75 in good health. The CDR3 runs from the conserved cysteine through the conserved F or W. A D gene is named only where the DNA matches it firmly. The size field is filled for only some rows; it gives once, few, many or a size class.

TRBV24-1	TRBJ2-3	many	-	TGTGCCACCAGTGCGGATGGAAGAGATACGCAGTATTTT	CATSADGRDTQYF
TRBV5-1	TRBJ1-1	few	-	TGCGCCAGCAGCTCGGGAACCCTGGGAGGGAGGGCTGAAGCTTTCTTT	CASSSGTLGGRAEAFF
TRBV5-6	TRBJ2-1	many	-	TGTGCCAGCAGCTTACAGGTGAGCTCCTACAATGAGCAGTTCTTC	CASSLQVSSYNEQFF
TRBV28	TRBJ2-7	many	-	TGTGCCAGCAGCCAAGGGACAACCCTCTCCTACGAGCAGTACTTC	CASSQGTTLSYEQYF
TRBV5-1	TRBJ1-6	many	-	TGCGCCAGCAGCTTGGCACCGACAGCATCACCCCTCCACTTT	CASSLAPTASPLHF
TRBV7-9	TRBJ2-7	-	-	TGTGCCAGCAGCCTTACAGGGCTCGGCTACGGGCAGTACTTC	CASSLTGLGYGQYF
TRBV28	TRBJ1-2	few	-	TGTACCAGCAGTCAAGACAGTCTGTTAGCTAACTATGGCTACACCTTC	CTSSQDSLLANYGYTF
TRBV7-2	TRBJ2-7	-	-	TGTGCCAGCAGCTTTTCAGATTGGCGGCCCTACGAGCAGTACTTC	CASSFSDWRPYEQYF
TRBV24-1	TRBJ2-1	-	-	TGTGCCACCAGTGGGCGGGGACGGTACTCCTACAATGAGCAGTTCTTC	CATSGRGRYSYNEQFF
TRBV12-5	TRBJ1-6	-	-	TGTGCTAGTGGTTTGGTACAAGGGCCCCGGAATTCACCCCTCCACTTT	CASGLVQGPRNSPLHF
TRBV20-1	TRBJ1-2	many	-	TGCAGTGCTCCCTGGGGCGCCGACTATGGCTACACCTTC	CSAPWGADYGYTF
TRBV6-2/TRBV6-3	TRBJ2-5	many	-	TGTGCCAGCAGCTCCCTCCTAGCAGAGCAAGAGACCCAGTACTTC	CASSSLLAEQETQYF
TRBV29-1	TRBJ2-7	many	TRBD1	TGCAGCGTTGTCAGGGGGCCGACCTACGAGCAGTACTTC	CSVVRGPTYEQYF
TRBV12-3/TRBV12-4	TRBJ1-2	-	-	TGTGCCAGCAGTTTTCAGGAGCTAAGAGGTGGCTACACCTTC	CASSFQELRGGYTF
TRBV20-1	TRBJ2-3	-	-	TGCAGTGCTACCCCCTTGACGGTTAGCACAGATACGCAGTATTTT	CSATPLTVSTDTQYF
TRBV7-2	TRBJ2-7	many	TRBD1	TGTGCCAGCAGCCGGGACAGGGCATCCTACGAGCAGTACTTC	CASSRDRASYEQYF
TRBV28	TRBJ1-2	-	TRBD1	TGTGCCAGCAGTCGGGACAGATCTAGCGGCTACACCTTC	CASSRDRSSGYTF
TRBV6-6	TRBJ1-6	many	TRBD1	TGTGCCAGCACCTTAAAAGGACAGGAAACGACACCCCTCCACTTT	CASTLKGQETTPLHF
TRBV20-1	TRBJ2-5	-	-	TGCAGTGCTAGAGTCTGGACAGATCAAGAGACCCAGTACTTC	CSARVWTDQETQYF
TRBV4-3	TRBJ2-7	many	TRBD2	TGCGCCAGCAGCCGGTCTAGCGGGGGGGCCTACGAGCAGTACTTC	CASSRSSGGAYEQYF
TRBV29-1	TRBJ2-7	many	TRBD1	TGCAGCGTTACAGGGGTGGGAGAGCAGTACTTC	CSVTGVGEQYF
TRBV10-3	TRBJ1-1	-	TRBD1	TGTGCCATCAGTGAGTCGGGCCTCTCTGACAGGGGCAGCGCTGAAGCTTTCTTT	CAISESGLSDRGSAEAFF
TRBV5-1	TRBJ2-7	many	-	TGCGCCAGCAGCTTGGGAACAGGGTTCACCTACGAGCAGTACTTC	CASSLGTGFTYEQYF
TRBV4-2	TRBJ1-3	once	-	TGTGCCAGCAGCCAAGAGCCAGGGCACGGAAACACCATATATTTT	CASSQEPGHGNTIYF
TRBV7-2	TRBJ1-2	-	-	TGTGCCAGCAGCTTAGTCAGGGTCGATGGCTACACCTTC	CASSLVRVDGYTF
TRBV10-3	TRBJ1-2	many	-	TGTGCCATCAAGGGACCTCCTGGCTATGGCTACACCTTC	CAIKGPPGYGYTF
TRBV29-1	TRBJ1-1	few	TRBD1	TGCAGCGTTAGGGGAGGGGGCGCCCGGACTGAAGCTTTCTTT	CSVRGGGARTEAFF
TRBV4-3	TRBJ1-2	many	TRBD1	TGCGCCAGCAGCCGTGGACAGGGACAAGATAACTATGGCTACACCTTC	CASSRGQGQDNYGYTF
TRBV20-1	TRBJ2-1	many	TRBD2	TGCAGTGCTAGAAGAAGCGGGGGACCGACTGAGCAGTTCTTC	CSARRSGGPTEQFF
TRBV20-1	TRBJ2-5	-	-	TGCAGTGCGCCGAAAGGGGGGGGCAACCAAGAGGCCCAGTACTTC	CSAPKGGGNQEAQYF
TRBV18	TRBJ1-1	many	-	TGTGCCAGCAGTCCCGGGAGTTTGAACACTGAAGCTTTCTTT	CASSPGSLNTEAFF
TRBV18	TRBJ2-7	-	TRBD1	TGTGCCAGCTCACCTAAAACCGGACAGGGGGCCATCTACGAGCAGTACTTC	CASSPKTGQGAIYEQYF
TRBV7-6	TRBJ2-1	many	-	TGTGCCAGCAGCTCTAGTAGTTTCGGGGAGAGGAGCAATGAGCAGTTCTTC	CASSSSSFGERSNEQFF
TRBV9	TRBJ2-7	many	-	TGTGCCAGTGGGACCGGGCCCCAAACCTACGAGCAGTACTTC	CASGTGPQTYEQYF
TRBV20-1	TRBJ2-3	many	TRBD2	TGCAGTGCAGACGGACGAGCGGGGGAATTGGATACGCAGTATTTT	CSADGRAGELDTQYF
TRBV6-5	TRBJ1-1	-	-	TGTGCCAGCAGACGCAGGACAGCGAACACTGAAGCTTTCTTT	CASRRRTANTEAFF
TRBV28	TRBJ1-6	-	-	TGTGCCAGCAGTTTGAGGGCCGATGGTAATTCACCCCTCCACTTT	CASSLRADGNSPLHF
TRBV28	TRBJ2-7	many	-	TGTGCCAGCAGTGCTTGGGGGGTGACCTACGAGCAGTACTTC	CASSAWGVTYEQYF
TRBV5-1	TRBJ1-5	few	-	TGCGCCAGCAGCTTGGGCTTGGAGCATGGCGATCAGCCCCAGCATTTT	CASSLGLEHGDQPQHF
TRBV20-1	TRBJ2-5	many	TRBD2	TGCAGTGCTAGACACGGAGCGGGGAGGGGCCAAGAGACCCAGTACTTC	CSARHGAGRGQETQYF
TRBV5-1	TRBJ1-2	many	-	TGCGCCAGCAGCTTGGCCTCAGGGGAGGATGGCTACACCTTC	CASSLASGEDGYTF
TRBV9	TRBJ2-1	-	-	TGTGCCAGCAGCGTAGGGGCTAGGGGGAGCAATGAGCAGTTCTTC	CASSVGARGSNEQFF
TRBV6-1	TRBJ1-1	many	TRBD1	TGTGCCAGCAGTAGAGACAGGGCGACTGAAGCTTTCTTT	CASSRDRATEAFF
TRBV12-3/TRBV12-4	TRBJ2-3	-	TRBD1	TGTGCCAGCATTTCGGACAGGTTGAGAGCAGATACGCAGTATTTT	CASISDRLRADTQYF
TRBV10-3	TRBJ2-5	many	-	TGTGCCACCTCAAGGGCAGGGTCCCAAGAGACCCAGTACTTC	CATSRAGSQETQYF
TRBV12-5	TRBJ2-1	many	-	TGTGCTAGTACGAGGGTGGGGGTCAATGAGCAGTTCTTC	CASTRVGVNEQFF
TRBV7-2	TRBJ1-5	many	-	TGTGCCAGCAGTCTAGTAGGGGGATTGGGCAATCAGCCCCAGCATTTT	CASSLVGGLGNQPQHF
TRBV14	TRBJ1-2	many	-	TGTGCCAGCAGCCACTCGGGCGGGGCCCTCTACACCTTC	CASSHSGGALYTF
TRBV7-9	TRBJ2-1	-	TRBD2	TGTGCCAGCAGCTATCGGGGGGGCCACAATGAGCAGTTCTTC	CASSYRGGHNEQFF
TRBV20-1	TRBJ2-1	many	TRBD1	TGCAGTGCAAAAGGGACAGGGACCTACAATGAGCAGTTCTTC	CSAKGTGTYNEQFF
TRBV14	TRBJ2-1	many	TRBD2	TGTGCCAGCAGCCAAGCTCTAGCGGGGGTCCCCTCCTACAATGAGCAGTTCTTC	CASSQALAGVPSYNEQFF
TRBV9	TRBJ2-3	many	TRBD2	TGTGCCAGCAGCACTACTCCGGGGGGGCCGGAAGATACGCAGTATTTT	CASSTTPGGPEDTQYF
TRBV20-1	TRBJ2-5	many	TRBD1	TGCAGTGCTAGAGATTGGGGACAGGGGCACCAAGAGACCCAGTACTTC	CSARDWGQGHQETQYF
TRBV3-1	TRBJ2-7	many	-	TGTGCCAGCAGCCAAGATCTTACAGACCTACGAGGGCAGTACTTC	CASSQDLTDLRGQYF
TRBV7-9	TRBJ2-1	many	-	TGTGCCAGCAGGGCTTATCCCGACACAAGTGGGGAGTTCTTC	CASRAYPDTSGEFF